These 21 T cell receptor beta chains originate from one sample sequenced in a study of human T cells and chemical hapten exposure. Noted time point: pre-sensitization, week 0. Treatment here: therapeutic diphenylcyclopropenone sensitization with weekly scalp DPC. TCRdb re-called the RACE reads with MiXCR, one entry per CDR3 protein. The sample includes tens of thousands of distinct CDR3 sequences, 8% to 11% of them seen just once. The sequencing here drew on whole blood, taken in connection with sensitization to the hapten diphenylcyclopropenone (DPC). These TCRs come from a man aged 25 to 45 with alopecia areata. Some clones in this sample may be carry-over from other donors' samples.

This clonotype was recorded many times. V and J are TRBV3-1 and TRBJ2-1; perhaps TRBD2 as D (6 bases). Germline CDR1 reads LGHDT; CDR2 reads YNNKEL (reference sequence). This CDR3 has 14 amino acids. V was pared by 6 bases and J by 6 bases, with 15 bases between. The CDR3 region is CASSQNGGVNEQFF. As DNA, the CDR3 is TGTGCCAGCAGTCAGAATGGAGGGGTCAATGAGCAGTTCTTC.

This clonotype came up many times. The V gene is TRBV18, the J gene TRBJ1-4; D might be TRBD1 (5 bases). The ends were cut back, 4 bases at V and 3 bases at J, with 9 bases in the middle. CDR3 length equals 14 residues. The germline V gene encodes CDR1 KGHSH and CDR2 LQKENI. CDR3 loop: CASSRDYSNEKLFF. The CDR3 DNA follows: TGTGCCAGCTCACGGGACTATTCTAATGAAAAACTGTTTTTT.

This clonotype was observed a few times. The chain combines TRBV6-5 with TRBJ1-2, with a possible D match to TRBD1 (5 bases). CDR1 is MNHEY, CDR2 SVGAGI, per germline. The CDR3 has 16 residues. V lost 6 bases, J lost 5 bases, and 22 bases lay in between. The CDR3 DNA follows: TGTGCCAGCAGCCCCGATGAAGGACCTAAGGGGTATGGCTACACCTTC. Protein product: CASSPDEGPKGYGYTF.

The chain uses TRBV20-1 and TRBJ1-6; D is perhaps TRBD1 (6 bases). This CDR3 spans 13 amino acids. The ends were cut back, 3 bases at V and 6 bases at J, with 9 bases in the middle. The V gene's germline CDR1 is DFQATT and CDR2 SNEGSKA (reference sequence). This chain's CDR3 is CSASGQLNSPLHF. The CDR3 DNA reads as TGCAGTGCTAGCGGACAGCTTAATTCACCCCTCCACTTT.

The chain is built from TRBV20-1 and TRBJ2-7; 11 bases are shared with TRBD2. Germline loops: CDR1 DFQATT, CDR2 SNEGSKA (reference sequence). With 7 bases clipped from V and 2 bases from J, the junction kept 4 bases outside the gene matches. CDR3 length: 13 amino acids. The CDR3 DNA is TGCAGTGTCCCGACTAGCGGGGCCTACGAGCAGTACTTC. Its translation: CSVPTSGAYEQYF.

This clonotype was detected many times. This sequence joins TRBV5-1 and TRBJ1-6; 7 bases match TRBD1. V was clipped by 3 bases and J by 7 bases; unmatched bases: 10. Germline CDR1 reads SGHRS; CDR2 reads YFSETQ. CDR3 length: 16 residues. CDR3 residues: CASSSTGSGGNSPLHF. Here the CDR3 DNA reads TGCGCCAGCAGCTCGACAGGGTCTGGTGGAAATTCACCCCTCCACTTT.

There are many counts of this clonotype. The rearrangement uses TRBV7-6 and TRBJ1-1, with 7 bases aligning to TRBD1. V lost 4 bases, J lost 0 bases, and 5 bases stayed unmatched. The CDR3 spans 15 residues. Germline V lookup: CDR1 SGHVS, CDR2 FNYEAQ. CDR3 in amino acids: CASSSDRAMNTEAFF. The CDR3 DNA is TGTGCCAGCAGCTCTGACAGGGCAATGAACACTGAAGCTTTCTTT.

This chain connects TRBV7-2 to TRBJ2-5, with no clear D. This CDR3 is 15 amino acids long. Trimming cost V 1 base and J 2 bases, with 11 bases left between them. Germline V gene sequence: CDR1 SGHTA, CDR2 FQGNSA. The CDR3 sequence is CASSLDSGRQETQYF. The CDR3 nucleotides read TGTGCCAGCAGCTTAGACTCCGGACGGCAAGAGACCCAGTACTTC.

The chain recombines TRBV7-6 with TRBJ2-1; D not resolved. CDR1 and CDR2 (germline): SGHVS, FNYEAQ. V shed 2 bases and J shed 4 bases, with 9 bases lying between them. The CDR3 runs 14 residues. The CDR3 region has the DNA TGTGCCAGCAGCTTAAGCCCGCAATACAATGAGCAGTTCTTC. Translation gives CASSLSPQYNEQFF.

The chain employs TRBV7-2 and TRBJ2-3; D possibly matches TRBD1 or TRBD2 (5 bases each). V was cut by 1 base and J by 3 bases, with 17 bases left in between. CDR3 length: 17 residues. Germline-derived CDR1 and CDR2 are SGHTA and FQGNSA. The CDR3 is CASSLDPSIGGTDTQYF. The CDR3 DNA reads as TGTGCCAGCAGCTTAGACCCTAGCATTGGGGGTACAGATACGCAGTATTTT.

In its sample, this clonotype ranks as medium-sized. This chain joins TRBV10-3 and TRBJ2-1, with no clear D. Looked up from germline, CDR1 is ENHRY and CDR2 is SYGVKD. This CDR3 contains 15 residues. V gave up 3 bases and J gave up 1 base, with 10 bases separating them. The CDR3 region is CAISDSLTSYNEQFF. DNA of the CDR3: TGTGCCATCAGTGACAGTCTTACTTCCTACAATGAGCAGTTCTTC.

This clonotype came up a few times. The J gene is TRBJ2-1, the V gene TRBV27; 10 bases match TRBD2. The CDR3 has 16 amino acids. The trim removed 4 bases at V and 7 bases at J, leaving 10 bases unmatched. Germline V gene sequence: CDR1 MNHEY, CDR2 SMNVEV (reference sequence). The CDR3 loop is CASSSLLAGKGNEQFF. The CDR3 DNA reads TGTGCCAGCAGTTCGTTACTAGCGGGAAAGGGGAATGAGCAGTTCTTC.

At least ten counts were recorded for this clonotype. This rearrangement joins TRBV6-6 to TRBJ1-6; 8 nucleotides agree with TRBD1. In germline, CDR1 is MNHNY, CDR2 SVGAGI (reference sequence). V gave up 2 bases and J gave up 9 bases; unmatched junction bases: 6. There are 15 residues in the CDR3. The CDR3 nucleotides read TGTGCCAGCAGTTACCCCGGACAGGGTCGTTCACCCCTCCACTTT. It encodes CASSYPGQGRSPLHF.

V gene TRBV11-1 combines with J gene TRBJ2-1; 7 bases fit TRBD1. The CDR3 has 14 amino acids. The V and J ends lost 5 bases and 3 bases, in that order; junction bases with no gene match: 4. Germline assignment: CDR1 SGHAT and CDR2 FQDESV (reference sequence). DNA for the CDR3: TGTGCCAGCAGCCGACGGACAGGCTACAATGAGCAGTTCTTC. Translation gives CASSRRTGYNEQFF.

Ten or more counts support this clonotype. The gene calls are TRBV7-9 and TRBJ2-7; D might be TRBD1 or TRBD2, each matching 5 bases. CDR1 is SEHNR, CDR2 FQNEAQ, per germline (reference sequence). There are 13 residues in the CDR3. V shed 3 bases and J shed 5 bases, with 11 bases lying between them. The CDR3, as DNA: TGTGCCAGCAGCTTGCAGGGAGTCGACGAGCAGTACTTC. It yields the protein CASSLQGVDEQYF.

Many counts were recorded for this clonotype. V gene TRBV24-1 combines with J gene TRBJ2-4; 7 bases fit TRBD2. CDR1 KGHDR and CDR2 SFDVKD come from the germline V gene. This CDR3 contains 18 residues. V was pared by 0 bases and J by 3 bases, with 10 bases of the junction left unmatched. The DNA of the CDR3 is TGTGCCACCAGTGATTTGCAAACGGGAGGCCCGGTCAAAAACATTCAGTACTTC. Translating it yields CATSDLQTGGPVKNIQYF.

This clonotype was counted many times. The chain is built from TRBV3-1 and TRBJ1-2; TRBD1 aligns across 7 bases. This CDR3 is 14 amino acids long. The J segment lost 7 bases and the V segment lost 0 bases, leaving 5 bases of the junction unmatched. Germline V lookup: CDR1 LGHDT, CDR2 YNNKEL (reference sequence). For the CDR3, the DNA is TGTGCCAGCAGCCAAGATAGGGGGCAGCGTGGCTACACCTTC. As protein: CASSQDRGQRGYTF.

This clonotype appeared many times. This sequence joins TRBV11-2 and TRBJ2-1; D uncertain. This CDR3 comprises 15 residues. Trimming took off 5 bases at V and 0 bases at J, with 11 bases between the two ends. Germline V gene data show CDR1 as SGHAT and CDR2 as FQNNGV. CDR3 residues: CASSPRPSSYNEQFF. The DNA of the CDR3 is TGTGCCAGCAGCCCGCGACCTAGCTCCTACAATGAGCAGTTCTTC.

This clonotype was seen at least ten times. The gene calls are TRBV7-8 and TRBJ1-2; possibly TRBD1 for D (5 bases). Germline lookup yields CDR1 SGHVS and CDR2 FQNEAQ. CDR3 length: 13 amino acids. Trimming stripped 5 bases from V and 8 bases from J, with 15 bases between. The CDR3 spells CASSPVGAFGYTF. In nucleotides, the CDR3 is TGTGCCAGCAGCCCCGTAGGGGCATTCGGCTACACCTTC. The whole variable domain, filled in from reference TRBV7-8 and TRBJ1-2, reads GAGVSQSPRYKVAKRGQDVALRCDPISGHVSLFWYQQALGQGPEFLTYFQNEAQLDKSGLPSDRFFAERPEGSVSTLKIQRTQQEDSAVYLCASSPVGAFGYTFGSGTRLTVV.

This clonotype was counted at least ten times. V gene TRBV10-3 combines with J gene TRBJ1-4, with D hard to call. This CDR3 contains 13 residues. Germline values: CDR1 ENHRY, CDR2 SYGVKD. This CDR3 reads CATRSSEGEKLFF. In DNA, the CDR3 is TGTGCGACGAGGTCGTCTGAGGGTGAAAAACTGTTTTTT.

This chain links TRBV7-3 with TRBJ2-5; D gene ambiguous. This CDR3 contains 14 residues. Trimming left V 2 bases short and J 5 bases short, with 12 bases between. Per the germline V gene, CDR1 is SGHTA and CDR2 is FQGTGA. CDR3 amino acids: CASSLEASAETQYF. CDR3 nucleotides: TGTGCCAGCAGCTTAGAAGCCAGTGCGGAGACCCAGTACTTC.